These T cell receptor beta chains were read from a single sample in a study of shared clonotypes between healthy human individuals. This table comes from immunoSEQ multiplex PCR, and its TCRdb copy is limited to in-frame clones, with some not included. The table records approximately 2,300,000 clones, 85% to 95% of them present only once. The sequenced sample consisted of naive CD4+ T cells from PBMCs. All receptors come from a man aged 18 to 29 in good health. Some clones in this sample may be carry-over from other donors' samples. Each CDR3 is given with its conserved first and last residue. Each record gives: J gene, clone size, CDR3 length, V gene, CDR3 protein. Clone sizes are given selectively: once, few, many, or a class where the clone is expanded.

J gene: NA; clone size: NA; CDR3 length: 11; V gene: TRBV6-5; CDR3 protein: CASSGGYEQYF
J gene: TRBJ1-5; clone size: NA; CDR3 length: 15; V gene: TRBV19; CDR3 protein: CASSILKSGNQPQHF
J gene: TRBJ2-7; clone size: NA; CDR3 length: 17; V gene: TRBV4-1; CDR3 protein: CASSQEGTGASSYEQYF
J gene: TRBJ2-2; clone size: NA; CDR3 length: 16; V gene: TRBV4-1; CDR3 protein: CASSQRAPGGTGELFF
J gene: TRBJ1-1; clone size: NA; CDR3 length: 18; V gene: TRBV4-1; CDR3 protein: CASSQRPRIQGLNTEAFF
J gene: TRBJ2-1; clone size: NA; CDR3 length: 16; V gene: TRBV6-1; CDR3 protein: CASSGMLAGSYNEQFF
J gene: TRBJ1-1; clone size: NA; CDR3 length: 12; V gene: TRBV2; CDR3 protein: CASSPQGTEAFF
J gene: TRBJ2-6; clone size: NA; CDR3 length: 15; V gene: TRBV5-6; CDR3 protein: CASSAGGPGANVLTF
J gene: TRBJ1-3; clone size: once; CDR3 length: 15; V gene: TRBV6-6; CDR3 protein: CASSPGDRPGNTIYF
J gene: TRBJ1-1; clone size: NA; CDR3 length: 16; V gene: TRBV5-1; CDR3 protein: CASSLGQGAGGTEAFF
J gene: TRBJ2-3; clone size: NA; CDR3 length: 12; V gene: TRBV28; CDR3 protein: CASKGGTDTQYF
J gene: TRBJ2-3; clone size: NA; CDR3 length: 12; V gene: TRBV28; CDR3 protein: CASSLASDTQYF
J gene: TRBJ2-1; clone size: NA; CDR3 length: 14; V gene: TRBV29-1; CDR3 protein: CSASGTSGRLEQFF
J gene: TRBJ1-5; clone size: once; CDR3 length: 13; V gene: TRBV2; CDR3 protein: CAHRRVRNQPQHF
J gene: TRBJ2-7; clone size: NA; CDR3 length: 15; V gene: TRBV28; CDR3 protein: CASSSPSGSVYEQYF
J gene: TRBJ1-2; clone size: NA; CDR3 length: 13; V gene: TRBV5-4; CDR3 protein: CASSQTENYGYTF
J gene: TRBJ1-1; clone size: NA; CDR3 length: 13; V gene: TRBV27; CDR3 protein: CASIAAPNTEAFF
J gene: TRBJ2-3; clone size: once; CDR3 length: 15; V gene: TRBV28; CDR3 protein: CASSLAGGRTDTQYF
J gene: TRBJ1-4; clone size: NA; CDR3 length: 16; V gene: TRBV18; CDR3 protein: CASSPIEGWLIQKLFF
J gene: TRBJ1-2; clone size: NA; CDR3 length: 15; V gene: TRBV28; CDR3 protein: CASSPGQLLVSGYTF
J gene: TRBJ1-4; clone size: NA; CDR3 length: 14; V gene: TRBV11-2; CDR3 protein: CASSPGQGNEKLFF
J gene: TRBJ1-5; clone size: NA; CDR3 length: 14; V gene: TRBV5-1; CDR3 protein: CASSLVGGDQPQHF
J gene: TRBJ2-3; clone size: NA; CDR3 length: 13; V gene: TRBV2; CDR3 protein: CASQSGYSDTQYF